Shown below are 25 T cell receptor beta chains from a single sample sequenced in a study of T cell responses to AZD1222 COVID-19 vaccine. Using immunoSEQ multiplex PCR, the repertoire was profiled, and TCRdb retains in-frame clones only, with some absent. The repertoire holds over 85,000 clones, with approximately 94% as singletons. Sample: peripheral blood, taken 28 days after the second AZD1222 dose. Receptors were obtained from an adult who received the AZD1222 COVID-19 vaccine.

The V gene is TRBV19, the J gene TRBJ2-2; D gene uncertain. The germline V gene has CDR1 LNHDA and CDR2 SQIVND (reference sequence). V was clipped by 5 bases and J by 7 bases, with 11 bases between them. The CDR3 totals 13 residues. CDR3 in DNA: TGTGCCAGTAGTCTAACTCAAGGCGGGGAGCTGTTTTTT. Amino acid sequence: CASSLTQGGELFF.

The chain recombines TRBV6-4 with TRBJ2-1, with TRBD2 matching over 7 bases. Trimming at V came to 6 bases and at J to 5 bases, leaving 25 bases not matched to a gene. This CDR3 is 20 amino acids long. Germline assignment: CDR1 MRHNA and CDR2 SNTAGT. CDR3 sequence reads: CASREEWTGALAALDNEQFF. The CDR3, as DNA: TGTGCCAGCAGAGAAGAGTGGACGGGCGCTCTAGCGGCCTTAGACAATGAGCAGTTCTTC.

The chain joins TRBV2 to TRBJ2-1; 10 bases agree with TRBD2. With 4 bases clipped from V and 7 bases from J, the junction kept 7 bases outside the gene matches. The germline gives CDR1 SNHLY, CDR2 FYNNEI. This CDR3 region has 15 residues. The CDR3 loop is CASSVDSGGMNEQFF. CDR3 sequence (DNA): TGTGCCAGCAGTGTCGATAGCGGGGGGATGAATGAGCAGTTCTTC. Complete variable domain (other parts from reference TRBV2 and TRBJ2-1): EPEVTQTPSHQVTQMGQEVILRCVPISNHLYFYWYRQILGQKVEFLVSFYNNEISEKSEIFDDQFSVERPDGSNFTLKIRSTKLEDSAMYFCASSVDSGGMNEQFFGPGTRLTVL.

The genes are TRBV4-1 and TRBJ1-1; D unresolved. Germline CDR1 is MGHRA and CDR2 is YSYEKL. With 2 bases removed from V and 6 bases from J, the gap between germline ends came to 10 bases. CDR3 length: 13 residues. The chain's CDR3 is CASSQPRWAEAFF. The CDR3 nucleotides are TGCGCCAGCAGCCAACCCCGATGGGCTGAAGCTTTCTTT.

The V and J genes are TRBV11-2 and TRBJ2-7; 8 nucleotides line up with TRBD1. Germline trimming cut 8 bases from V and 2 bases from J; bases unmatched to any gene: 8. The CDR3 covers 14 residues. Germline values: CDR1 SGHAT, CDR2 FQNNGV. As DNA, the CDR3 is TGTGCCAGCGGTCCCAGGACAGGGACCTACGAGCAGTACTTC. This gives the protein CASGPRTGTYEQYF.

The V gene is TRBV3-1 (or the pseudogene TRBV3-2), the J gene TRBJ2-3; 8 bases fit TRBD2. CDR3 length equals 15 residues. Germline values: CDR1 LGHDT, CDR2 YNNKEL (reference sequence). The J segment lost 0 bases and the V segment lost 1 base, leaving 0 bases of the junction unmatched. CDR3 in DNA: TGTGCCAGCAGCCAAGCTAGCGGGAGCACAGATACGCAGTATTTT. Translated, it gives CASSQASGSTDTQYF.

On this clone: The sample holds other DNA sequences that translate to the same CDR3. This chain connects TRBV5-1 to TRBJ1-1, with D hard to call. The CDR3 consists of 13 residues. V was cut by 0 bases and J by 5 bases, with 8 bases left in between. Germline assignment: CDR1 SGHRS and CDR2 YFSETQ. DNA for the CDR3: TGCGCCAGCAGCTTGGGGGGTGGGACTGAAGCTTTCTTT. Amino acid sequence: CASSLGGGTEAFF.

This chain joins TRBV9 and TRBJ2-3, with TRBD2 as a possible D gene (5 bases). V lost 0 bases and J lost 5, with 19 bases in between. Germline CDR1 reads SGDLS; CDR2 reads YYNGEE. The CDR3 totals 17 residues. CDR3: CASSVEARGLRGDTQYF. In DNA, the CDR3 is TGTGCCAGCAGCGTAGAGGCTAGAGGACTGCGAGGAGATACGCAGTATTTT. The full variable domain, with the rest looked up from reference TRBV9 and TRBJ2-3, is DSGVTQTPKHLITATGQRVTLRCSPRSGDLSVYWYQQSLDQGLQFLIQYYNGEERAKGNILERFSAQQFPDLHSELNLSSLELGDSALYFCASSVEARGLRGDTQYFGPGTRLTVL.

This chain uses TRBV3-1 (or the pseudogene TRBV3-2) with TRBJ1-1; D unclear. The germline V and J ends were trimmed by 0 bases and 7 bases, with 15 bases remaining between them. This CDR3 region has 15 residues. The germline V gene has CDR1 LGHDT and CDR2 YNNKEL (reference sequence). CDR3 in amino acids: CASSQDYRGRGEAFF. The CDR3 DNA reads TGTGCCAGCAGCCAAGATTACCGGGGTCGTGGTGAAGCTTTCTTT.

The genes are TRBV2 and TRBJ1-2; D is uncertain. The CDR3 has 13 amino acids. Germline V gene data show CDR1 as SNHLY and CDR2 as FYNNEI. V was shortened by 10 bases and J by 4 bases, with 16 bases between the two germline ends. CDR3 in amino acids: CATRLATAYGYTF. Here the CDR3 DNA reads TGTGCCACCCGTCTCGCGACCGCCTATGGCTACACCTTC. Variable domain in full (rest from reference TRBV2 and TRBJ1-2): EPEVTQTPSHQVTQMGQEVILRCVPISNHLYFYWYRQILGQKVEFLVSFYNNEISEKSEIFDDQFSVERPDGSNFTLKIRSTKLEDSAMYFCATRLATAYGYTFGSGTRLTVV.

J is TRBJ1-5 and V is TRBV6-5; a weak D match, TRBD1 (6 bases). CDR3 length: 15 residues. Germline CDR1 reads MNHEY; CDR2 reads SVGAGI. Trimming removed 7 bases at V and 3 bases at J, with 16 bases between. CDR3 loop: CASNQVTGPNQPQHF. The CDR3, as DNA: TGTGCCAGCAACCAAGTGACAGGTCCCAATCAGCCCCAGCATTTT.

The chain carries TRBV5-4 and TRBJ2-1, with 8 bases that match TRBD1. Germline V gene sequence: CDR1 SGHNT, CDR2 YYREEE (reference sequence). V was clipped by 0 bases and J by 6 bases; unmatched bases: 11. The CDR3 sequence is 17 residues long. Written as DNA, the CDR3 is TGTGCCAGCAGCTTGGCCCCGCCAGGACAGGGCAGCAATGAGCAGTTCTTC. Its translation is CASSLAPPGQGSNEQFF.

This chain joins TRBV7-9 and TRBJ1-1, with D hard to call. Between the trimmed V and J ends, which lost 1 base and 4 bases, there was a span of 13 bases. The CDR3 extends over 15 amino acids. CDR1 and CDR2 from the germline V gene are SEHNR and FQNEAQ (reference sequence). CDR3 in amino acids: CASSLDWGGRTEAFF. CDR3 DNA sequence: TGTGCCAGCAGCTTAGATTGGGGTGGGCGCACTGAAGCTTTCTTT.

The rearrangement links TRBV29-1 to TRBJ2-1; a weak D match, TRBD2 (7 bases). The CDR3 extends over 14 amino acids. Germline V gene data show CDR1 as SQVTM and CDR2 as ANQGSEA. Trimming shortened V by 4 bases and J by 6 bases, and 16 bases separated the two germline ends. The CDR3 loop is CSVAGGGFVNEQFF. DNA of the CDR3: TGCAGCGTTGCAGGCGGGGGCTTCGTCAATGAGCAGTTCTTC.

V usage is TRBV2 and J usage is TRBJ1-5; possible D gene TRBD1, 6 bases. Per germline, CDR1 SNHLY and CDR2 FYNNEI. V was shortened by 5 bases and J by 6 bases, with 8 bases between the two germline ends. This CDR3 contains 12 residues. CDR3 sequence reads: CASSSGVQPQHF. The CDR3 DNA sequence: TGTGCCAGCAGTTCAGGGGTTCAGCCCCAGCATTTT.

This sequence joins TRBV7-8 and TRBJ2-7; 7 bases align to TRBD1. V trimming: 4 bases; J trimming: 2 bases; junction bases outside the gene matches: 5. From germline, CDR1 is SGHVS and CDR2 FQNEAQ. The CDR3 contains 14 residues. The CDR3 spells CASSSRGPTYEQYF. CDR3 DNA sequence: TGTGCCAGCAGCTCTAGGGGGCCGACCTACGAGCAGTACTTC.

The chain employs TRBV9 and TRBJ1-2; D not resolved. The ends were cut back, 2 bases at V and 4 bases at J, with 9 bases in the middle. The CDR3 spans 13 residues. CDR1 and CDR2 from the germline V gene are SGDLS and YYNGEE. The CDR3 region is CASSVNTGYGYTF. CDR3 nucleotide sequence: TGTGCCAGCAGCGTGAACACCGGCTATGGCTACACCTTC.

This clone was seen more than once but under ten times. The chain uses TRBV9 and TRBJ1-5; possibly TRBD1 for D (5 bases). The CDR3 sequence is 14 residues long. Germline V gives CDR1 SGDLS, CDR2 YYNGEE. V shed 3 bases and J shed 7 bases, with 14 bases lying between them. As DNA, the CDR3 is TGTGCCAGCAGCGCCGTGTCAGGGTCCCAGCCCCAGCATTTT. Translation gives CASSAVSGSQPQHF.

The genes are TRBV5-1 and TRBJ1-2; TRBD1 matches 7 bases. Germline lookup yields CDR1 SGHRS and CDR2 YFSETQ. CDR3 size: 13 residues. V was pared by 5 bases and J by 3 bases, with 4 bases of the junction left unmatched. The DNA for the CDR3 is TGCGCCAGCAGGGTAACAGGGGACTATGGCTACACCTTC. Translating gives CASRVTGDYGYTF.

The CDR3 DNA reads TGTGCCAGCAGTTTTTTACCTCCGGCGGACACTGAAGCTTTCTTT. This codes for CASSFLPPADTEAFF. The chain couples TRBV6-5 to TRBJ1-1, with D unresolved. Trimming removed 4 bases at V and 3 bases at J, with 15 bases between. CDR3 length: 15 amino acids. Germline-derived CDR1 and CDR2 are MNHEY and SVGAGI.

The CDR3 nucleotides are TGCGCCAGCAGCCGGGACCATGCTCCCGACGGGCAGTACTTC. It encodes CASSRDHAPDGQYF. The chain uses TRBV10-1 and TRBJ2-7, with D perhaps matching TRBD1 or TRBD2 (5 bases each). The CDR3 has 14 amino acids. The germline V gene encodes CDR1 WNHNN and CDR2 SYGVQD (reference sequence). Deletions cut 6 bases from V and 9 bases from J, with 21 bases between.

This sequence joins TRBV19 and TRBJ1-2, with 12 bases fitting TRBD1. J was trimmed by 7 bases and V by 0 bases; bases with no gene match: 9. This CDR3 is built from 17 residues. From germline, CDR1 is LNHDA and CDR2 SQIVND (reference sequence). As DNA, the CDR3 is TGTGCCAGTAGTATAGATCAAAGGGACAGGGGGCGCGGTGGCTACACCTTC. Translated: CASSIDQRDRGRGGYTF.

The chain links TRBV13 to TRBJ2-3; 7 bases are a match to TRBD2. Germline-derived CDR1 and CDR2 are PRHDT and FYEKMQ (reference sequence). The junction had 6 bases not matched to a gene; V was cut back by 5 bases and J by 1 base. CDR3 length equals 15 residues. The CDR3 loop is CASSLPGLRTDTQYF. DNA for the CDR3: TGTGCCAGCAGCCTACCGGGACTACGCACAGATACGCAGTATTTT.

This chain connects TRBV7-4 to TRBJ2-7; 7 nucleotides match TRBD2. The germline V gene encodes CDR1 SGHVT and CDR2 SQSDAQ. V was clipped by 7 bases and J by 4 bases; unmatched bases: 10. This CDR3 has 14 amino acids. This chain's CDR3 is CASNIGGVGYEQYF. CDR3 nucleotides: TGTGCCAGCAACATTGGGGGGGTAGGATACGAGCAGTACTTC.

The CDR3 region has the DNA TGTGCCAGCAGCTTCACAACCGGGACAGGGAGGACTGAAGCTTTCTTT. It is translated as CASSFTTGTGRTEAFF. V usage is TRBV7-9 and J usage is TRBJ1-1; the match to TRBD1 covers 9 bases. The CDR3 covers 16 residues. Germline V gene sequence: CDR1 SEHNR, CDR2 FQNEAQ (reference sequence). The V segment lost 3 bases and the J segment 5 bases; nucleotides outside the gene matches: 10.